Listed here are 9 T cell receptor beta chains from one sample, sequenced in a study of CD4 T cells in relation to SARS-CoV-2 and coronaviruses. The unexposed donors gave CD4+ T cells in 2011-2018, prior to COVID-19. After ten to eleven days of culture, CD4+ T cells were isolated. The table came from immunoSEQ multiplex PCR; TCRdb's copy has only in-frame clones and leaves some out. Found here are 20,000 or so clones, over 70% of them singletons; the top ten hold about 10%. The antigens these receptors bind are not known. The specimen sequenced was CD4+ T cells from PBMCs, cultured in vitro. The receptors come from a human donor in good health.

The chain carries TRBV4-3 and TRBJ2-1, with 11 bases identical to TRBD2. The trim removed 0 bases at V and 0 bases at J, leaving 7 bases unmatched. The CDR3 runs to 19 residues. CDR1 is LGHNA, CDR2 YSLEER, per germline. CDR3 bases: TGCGCCAGCAGCCAAGATTTGACTAGCGGGACCAGCTCCTACAATGAGCAGTTCTTC. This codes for CASSQDLTSGTSSYNEQFF.

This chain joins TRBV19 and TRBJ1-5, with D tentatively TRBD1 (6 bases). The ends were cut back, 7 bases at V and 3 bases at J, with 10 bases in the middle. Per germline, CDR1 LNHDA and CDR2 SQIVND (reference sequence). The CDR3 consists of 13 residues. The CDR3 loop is CASNEGVNQPQHF. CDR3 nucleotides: TGTGCCAGTAATGAGGGGGTCAATCAGCCCCAGCATTTT.

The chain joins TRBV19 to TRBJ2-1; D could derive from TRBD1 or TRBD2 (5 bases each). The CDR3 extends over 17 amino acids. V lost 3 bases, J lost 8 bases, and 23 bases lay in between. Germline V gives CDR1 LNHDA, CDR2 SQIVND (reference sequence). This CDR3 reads CASSIPRLGRVRDEQFF. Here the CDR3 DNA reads TGTGCCAGTAGTATCCCCCGACTCGGCAGGGTGAGGGATGAGCAGTTCTTC.

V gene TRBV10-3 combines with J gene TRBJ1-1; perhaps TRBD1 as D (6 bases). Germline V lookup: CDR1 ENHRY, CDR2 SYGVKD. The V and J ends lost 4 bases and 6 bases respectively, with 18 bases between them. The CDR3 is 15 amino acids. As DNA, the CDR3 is TGTGCCATCAGTGTAGGGGGGCCCCAGGGAGCTGAAGCTTTCTTT. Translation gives CAISVGGPQGAEAFF.

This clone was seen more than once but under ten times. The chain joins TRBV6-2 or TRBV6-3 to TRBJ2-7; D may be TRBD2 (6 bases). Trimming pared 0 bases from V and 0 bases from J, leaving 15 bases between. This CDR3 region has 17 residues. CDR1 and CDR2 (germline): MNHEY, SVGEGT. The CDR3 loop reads CASSYSRVQGLSYEQYF. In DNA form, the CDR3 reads TGTGCCAGCAGTTACTCGAGGGTTCAGGGACTCTCCTACGAGCAGTACTTC.

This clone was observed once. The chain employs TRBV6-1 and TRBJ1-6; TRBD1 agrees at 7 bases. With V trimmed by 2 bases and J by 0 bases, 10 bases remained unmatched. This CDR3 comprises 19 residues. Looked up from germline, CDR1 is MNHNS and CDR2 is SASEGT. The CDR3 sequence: CASSEFMRQGSSYNSPLHF. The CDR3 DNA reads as TGTGCCAGCAGTGAATTCATGAGACAGGGAAGCTCCTATAATTCACCCCTCCACTTT.

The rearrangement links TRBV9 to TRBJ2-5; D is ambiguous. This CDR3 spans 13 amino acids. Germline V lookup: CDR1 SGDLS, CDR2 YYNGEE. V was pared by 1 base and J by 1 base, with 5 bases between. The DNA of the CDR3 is TGTGCCAGCAGCGTAAACACCCAAGAGACCCAGTACTTC. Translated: CASSVNTQETQYF.

The CDR3 spells CASRIQVAGLPKEQYF. The CDR3 DNA reads as TGTGCCAGCAGGATACAAGTAGCGGGCCTCCCTAAGGAGCAGTACTTC. The chain has TRBV5-4 and TRBJ2-7, with 7 bases fitting TRBD2. The V gene's germline CDR1 is SGHNT and CDR2 YYREEE (reference sequence). CDR3 length: 16 amino acids. The V segment lost 5 bases and the J segment 7 bases; nucleotides outside the gene matches: 18.

CDR3 amino acids: CASSYQVGGAGDETQYF. For the CDR3, the DNA is TGTGCCAGCAGTTATCAGGTCGGGGGGGCTGGAGACGAGACCCAGTACTTC. V and J are TRBV6-2 or TRBV6-3 and TRBJ2-5; 8 bases align to TRBD2. The CDR3 has 17 residues. Per the germline V gene, CDR1 is MNHEY and CDR2 is SVGEGT. Trimming cost V 3 bases and J 5 bases; bases outside gene matches: 14.